This TCR beta chain was found in a study of post-analysis software for immune sequencing data. For the study at large: Included among the disease courses, which were recorded for the cohort, were relapsing-remitting, secondary progressive and progressive-relapsing multiple sclerosis. The study, taken as a whole, reports: In multiple sclerosis, normalized Chao1 diversity was significantly below that of controls. F measure showed strong co-clustering of same-batch samples. Comparison of patients with controls showed about 5 TRBV segments more frequent in patients, TRBV5-6, TRBV5-1 and TRBV20-1 among them.

Sequencing libraries made from TCR beta cDNA carried unique molecular identifiers. Starting from about 0.94 to 9.7 million T cells, the study yielded about 500,000 cDNA molecules. TCRdb re-derived calls from the PCR reads in MiXCR, one entry per CDR3 protein. The sample lists about 400,000 distinct CDR3 sequences; about a third were seen once. This clonotype occurred once. Its antigen is undetermined. The CDR3 is 17 residues long. V was pared by 5 bases and J by 2 bases, with 11 bases of the junction left unmatched. Germline V lookup: CDR1 MNHEY, CDR2 SVGEGT. This TCR derives from a girl under 18 with multiple sclerosis. The chain has TRBV6-2 or TRBV6-3 and TRBJ2-1; 8 nucleotides line up with TRBD1. Sample: blood. The CDR3 here is CASSPKTGTGAYNEQFF. In DNA, the CDR3 is TGTGCCAGCAGTCCAAAAACCGGGACAGGAGCCTACAATGAGCAGTTCTTC.